This note documents a single TCR beta chain sequence. Method: immunoSEQ multiplex PCR; TCRdb's copy keeps in-frame clones and lacks some. The sample consists of 65,000 to 90,000 clones, 85% to 90% of them appearing once. This specimen belongs to a study of T cell responses to AZD1222 COVID-19 vaccine. The CDR3 length is 15 residues. Between the trimmed V and J ends, which lost 3 bases and 3 bases, there was a span of 15 bases. Germline CDR1 ENHRY, CDR2 SYGVKD. The chain combines TRBV10-3 with TRBJ2-7; D may be TRBD1 (6 bases). The TCR was taken from an adult who received the AZD1222 COVID-19 vaccine. The specimen was peripheral blood, collected 28 days after the second AZD1222 dose. CDR3 loop: CAISDGLQGLYEQYV. The CDR3 nucleotides are TGTGCCATCAGTGATGGTTTGCAGGGGCTCTACGAGCAGTACGTC.